This T cell receptor beta chain was found in a study of cytomegalovirus exposure and HLA in healthy donors. Points from the study as a whole: The Asian-associated ancestry cluster reportedly had fewer N-insertions than the roughly 670-donor mean in a later analysis. HLA restriction was apparent for most CMV-associated TCR beta chains in a later analysis. A list of 164 TCR beta chains associated with cytomegalovirus was given.

Details on this clone: Its antigen is not identified.

Donors consisted of healthy bone marrow donors. PCR amplification relied on 60 Vbeta primers (plus 13 Jbeta primers). Clones were sequenced by immunoSEQ multiplex PCR, and TCRdb holds only the in-frame ones, with some missing. There are 100,000 to 140,000 clones in the sample; around 73% occur only once, and roughly 8.2% lies in the top ten. Germline V CDR1 and CDR2: SGHRS, YFSETQ. The CDR3 has 14 residues. V was cut by 4 bases and J by 7 bases, with 14 bases left in between. The specimen sequenced was PBMCs. The J gene is TRBJ2-2, the V gene TRBV5-1; TRBD1 is a possible D gene (6 bases). The sequence derives from a man aged 30 to 45 in good health and CMV-seronegative. The CDR3 nucleotides are TGCGCCAGCAGCGCCACAGGGTTGAACGGGGAGCTGTTTTTT. Protein product: CASSATGLNGELFF.